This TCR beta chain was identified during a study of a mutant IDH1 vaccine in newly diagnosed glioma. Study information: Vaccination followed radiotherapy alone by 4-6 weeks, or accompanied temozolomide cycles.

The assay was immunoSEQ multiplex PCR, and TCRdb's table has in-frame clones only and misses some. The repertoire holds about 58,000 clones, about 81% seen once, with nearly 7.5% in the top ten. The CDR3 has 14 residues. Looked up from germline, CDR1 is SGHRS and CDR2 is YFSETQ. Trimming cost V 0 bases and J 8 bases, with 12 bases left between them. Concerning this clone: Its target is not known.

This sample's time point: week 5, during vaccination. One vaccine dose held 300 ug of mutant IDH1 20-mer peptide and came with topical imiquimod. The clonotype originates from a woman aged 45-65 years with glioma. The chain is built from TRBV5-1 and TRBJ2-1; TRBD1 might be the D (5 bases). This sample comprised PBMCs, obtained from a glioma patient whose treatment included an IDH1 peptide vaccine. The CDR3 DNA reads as TGCGCCAGCAGCTTGGCCGGCAGGGTCTATGAGCAGTTCTTC. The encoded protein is CASSLAGRVYEQFF.